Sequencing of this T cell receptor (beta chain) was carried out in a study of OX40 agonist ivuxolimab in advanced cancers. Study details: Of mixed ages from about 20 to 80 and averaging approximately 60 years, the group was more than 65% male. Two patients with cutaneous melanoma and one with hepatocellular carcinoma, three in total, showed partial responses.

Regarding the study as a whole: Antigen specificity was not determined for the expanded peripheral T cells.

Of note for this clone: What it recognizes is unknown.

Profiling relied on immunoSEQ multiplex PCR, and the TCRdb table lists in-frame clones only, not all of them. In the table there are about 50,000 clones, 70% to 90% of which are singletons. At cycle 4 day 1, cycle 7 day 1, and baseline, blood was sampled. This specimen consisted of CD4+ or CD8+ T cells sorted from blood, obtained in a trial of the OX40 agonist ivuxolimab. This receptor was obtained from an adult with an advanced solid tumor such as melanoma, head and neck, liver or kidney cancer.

DNA for the CDR3: TGTGCCAGTTGGGGCAGGGGAGTCGGCAATCAGCCCCAGCATTTT. Translation gives CASWGRGVGNQPQHF. The gene calls are TRBV19 and TRBJ1-5; D might be TRBD1 (6 bases). This CDR3 has 15 amino acids. Germline V CDR1 and CDR2: LNHDA, SQIVND (reference sequence). Trimming removed 8 bases from V and 2 bases from J, with 16 bases in between.